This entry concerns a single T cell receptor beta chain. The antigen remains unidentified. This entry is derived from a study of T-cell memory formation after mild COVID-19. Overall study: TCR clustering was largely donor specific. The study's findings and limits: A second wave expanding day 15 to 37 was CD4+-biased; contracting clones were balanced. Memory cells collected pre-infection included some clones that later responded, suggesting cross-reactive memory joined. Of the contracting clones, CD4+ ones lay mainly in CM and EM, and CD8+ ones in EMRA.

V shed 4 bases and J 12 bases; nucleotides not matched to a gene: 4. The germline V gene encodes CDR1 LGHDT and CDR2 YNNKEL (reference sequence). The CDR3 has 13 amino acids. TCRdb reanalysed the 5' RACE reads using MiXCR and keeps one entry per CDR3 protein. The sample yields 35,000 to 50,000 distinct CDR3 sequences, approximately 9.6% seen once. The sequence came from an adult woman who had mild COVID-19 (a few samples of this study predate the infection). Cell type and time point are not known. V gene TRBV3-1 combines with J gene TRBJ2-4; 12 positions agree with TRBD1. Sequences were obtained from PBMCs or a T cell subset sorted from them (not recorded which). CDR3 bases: TGTGCCAGCAGCCCGGGGACAGGGGGCTCTCAGTACTTC. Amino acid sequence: CASSPGTGGSQYF.